Each of the 17 T cell receptor beta chains below was sequenced from the same sample in a study of a mutant IDH1 vaccine in newly diagnosed glioma. The time point was: baseline, week 1 (first vaccination visit). Treatment: pre-vaccination baseline after standard-of-care therapy. TCRdb's table, derived via immunoSEQ multiplex PCR, lists solely in-frame clones and lacks some. The repertoire holds about 38,000 clones, just under 80% seen once, with roughly 9% in the top ten. The sample was PBMCs, taken from a glioma patient treated with radiotherapy, temozolomide or both. The receptors were gathered from a middle-aged man with glioma. Some clones in this sample may be carry-over from other donors' samples.

The chain uses TRBV20-1 and TRBJ1-1; TRBD1 is a possible D gene (5 bases). Per the germline V gene, CDR1 is DFQATT and CDR2 is SNEGSKA (reference sequence). V lost 6 bases and J lost 6, with 11 bases in between. The CDR3 extends over 11 amino acids. The CDR3 DNA reads as TGCAGTGCGCGAAGGGGCGCTGAAGCTTTCTTT. Its protein product is CSARRGAEAFF.

V usage is TRBV5-6 and J usage is TRBJ2-3; no firm D call. V was trimmed by 0 bases and J by 1 base, leaving 15 bases between them. Germline CDR1 reads SGHDT; CDR2 reads YYEEEE. The CDR3 totals 17 residues. The CDR3 bases are TGTGCCAGCAGCTTGGCTTTTAAGACATTGGGCACAGATACGCAGTATTTT. Translation gives CASSLAFKTLGTDTQYF.

This clone was detected only a few times. The chain employs TRBV9 and TRBJ1-3; no clear D gene. V lost 5 bases to trimming and J lost 0 bases, with 12 bases between them. The germline V gene encodes CDR1 SGDLS and CDR2 YYNGEE. The CDR3 covers 15 residues. Here the CDR3 reads CASSDIQSSGNTIYF. CDR3 in DNA: TGTGCCAGCAGTGATATTCAGAGCTCTGGAAACACCATATATTTT. The full variable domain, with the rest looked up from reference TRBV9 and TRBJ1-3, is DSGVTQTPKHLITATGQRVTLRCSPRSGDLSVYWYQQSLDQGLQFLIQYYNGEERAKGNILERFSAQQFPDLHSELNLSSLELGDSALYFCASSDIQSSGNTIYFGEGSWLTVV.

The chain couples TRBV5-1 to TRBJ1-2; TRBD1 matches 9 bases. Germline-derived CDR1 and CDR2 are SGHRS and YFSETQ. CDR3 length: 14 residues. V was clipped by 7 bases and J by 5 bases; unmatched bases: 9. The chain's CDR3 is CASSQEGQGYGYTF. CDR3 DNA sequence: TGCGCCAGCTCCCAGGAGGGACAGGGTTATGGCTACACCTTC.

The chain joins TRBV9 to TRBJ2-3, with D possibly being TRBD1 or TRBD2 (6 bases each). V lost 0 bases and J lost 6, with 20 bases in between. Germline-derived CDR1 and CDR2 are SGDLS and YYNGEE. CDR3 length: 17 amino acids. CDR3 DNA: TGTGCCAGCAGCGTAGCTGTGGGGGGCACTCCTCGGGATACGCAGTATTTT. Protein sequence: CASSVAVGGTPRDTQYF.

V usage is TRBV4-3 and J usage is TRBJ2-3, with D uncertain. Trimming stripped 0 bases from V and 3 bases from J, with 10 bases between. The CDR3 runs to 15 residues. Germline CDR1 LGHNA, CDR2 YSLEER. The CDR3: CASSQEYRITDTQYF. As DNA, the CDR3 is TGCGCCAGCAGCCAAGAATACAGAATTACAGATACGCAGTATTTT.

The J gene is TRBJ2-3, the V gene TRBV5-6, with D tentatively TRBD1 (5 bases). The V and J ends lost 4 bases and 1 base respectively, with 13 bases between them. Germline V gene data show CDR1 as SGHDT and CDR2 as YYEEEE. The CDR3 is 15 amino acids. The CDR3 nucleotides are TGTGCCAGCAGCGCCTTAGACAGAGGCACAGATACGCAGTATTTT. Translated: CASSALDRGTDTQYF.

CDR3 amino acids: CASSLGAGLSPLHF. As DNA, the CDR3 is TGTGCCAGCAGCTTAGGTGCAGGGCTTTCACCCCTCCACTTT. This chain connects TRBV7-9 to TRBJ1-6; tentatively, D is TRBD1 (5 bases). Between the trimmed V and J ends, which lost 1 base and 9 bases, there was a span of 10 bases. Germline V CDR1 and CDR2: SEHNR, FQNEAQ (reference sequence). There are 14 residues in the CDR3.

The chain links TRBV5-4 to TRBJ1-2; D gene uncertain. In germline, CDR1 is SGHNT, CDR2 YYREEE (reference sequence). Trimming shortened V by 2 bases and J by 3 bases, and 17 bases separated the two germline ends. The CDR3 runs 16 residues. In DNA form, the CDR3 reads TGTGCCAGCAGCTTAGGTTACACGGAGCTAGACTATGGCTACACCTTC. Protein product: CASSLGYTELDYGYTF.

The rearrangement joins TRBV9 to TRBJ1-1; D gene ambiguous. CDR1 SGDLS and CDR2 YYNGEE come from the germline V gene. This CDR3 contains 16 residues. V was shortened by 0 bases and J by 6 bases, with 18 bases between the two germline ends. CDR3 residues: CASSVAGGTLLAEAFF. The CDR3, as DNA: TGTGCCAGCAGCGTAGCGGGAGGAACTCTCCTTGCTGAAGCTTTCTTT.

The chain has TRBV2 and TRBJ2-2; D is perhaps TRBD1 (6 bases). The CDR3 runs 14 residues. Germline V gene sequence: CDR1 SNHLY, CDR2 FYNNEI. Trimming stripped 3 bases from V and 7 bases from J, with 12 bases between. The CDR3 loop is CASSDRGIGGELFF. CDR3 coding DNA: TGTGCCAGCAGTGACAGGGGAATAGGCGGGGAGCTGTTTTTT.

The chain employs TRBV4-3 and TRBJ2-3; perhaps D is TRBD1 or TRBD2 (5 bases each). The CDR3 loop spans 16 amino acids. V lost 0 bases and J 6 bases, leaving 16 bases between the germline ends. Germline V CDR1 and CDR2: LGHNA, YSLEER. CDR3: CASSQDMGTWGDTQYF. As DNA, the CDR3 is TGCGCCAGCAGCCAAGATATGGGCACTTGGGGGGATACGCAGTATTTT.

V and J are TRBV5-5 and TRBJ2-1, with D possibly TRBD2 on 6 matching bases. The germline CDR1 and CDR2 sequences are SGHKS and YYEKEE (reference sequence). This CDR3 has 12 amino acids. Trimming left V 3 bases short and J 15 bases short, with 16 bases between. The CDR3 region is CASSSTAGPGFF. CDR3 nucleotide sequence: TGTGCCAGCAGCTCAACAGCGGGCCCGGGGTTCTTC.

The chain employs TRBV6-5 and TRBJ2-1, with 10 bases lining up with TRBD1. There are 15 residues in the CDR3. Germline CDR1 MNHEY, CDR2 SVGAGI. J lost 7 bases, V lost 2 bases, and 5 bases had no gene match. DNA for the CDR3: TGTGCCAGCAGTTACGGGACAGGGGTTGGGAATGAGCAGTTCTTC. Translated: CASSYGTGVGNEQFF.

This chain joins TRBV15 and TRBJ2-5; no clear D. The germline V gene encodes CDR1 LNHNV and CDR2 YYDKDF (reference sequence). Trimming stripped 4 bases from V and 1 base from J, with 10 bases between. The CDR3 sequence is 14 residues long. CDR3 sequence reads: CATSTDVFQETQYF. In nucleotides, the CDR3 is TGTGCCACCAGCACCGATGTGTTCCAAGAGACCCAGTACTTC.

The chain recombines TRBV5-1 with TRBJ2-3; 9 nucleotides line up with TRBD2. The CDR3 totals 16 residues. The V segment lost 3 bases and the J segment 0 bases; nucleotides outside the gene matches: 5. CDR1 and CDR2 from the germline V gene are SGHRS and YFSETQ. This chain's CDR3 is CASSSLLAGSTDTQYF. CDR3 nucleotides: TGCGCCAGCAGCTCATTGCTAGCGGGGAGCACAGATACGCAGTATTTT. The complete variable domain, with remaining parts taken from reference TRBV5-1 and TRBJ2-3, reads KAGVTQTPRYLIKTRGQQVTLSCSPISGHRSVSWYQQTPGQGLQFLFEYFSETQRNKGNFPGRFSGRQFSNSRSEMNVSTLELGDSALYLCASSSLLAGSTDTQYFGPGTRLTVL.

This clone was counted once. The chain combines TRBV7-9 with TRBJ1-4, with D unresolved. The germline V gene encodes CDR1 SEHNR and CDR2 FQNEAQ (reference sequence). V was clipped by 5 bases and J by 8 bases, with 15 bases between them. CDR3 length: 14 amino acids. The CDR3 loop is CASSAYPGEEKLFF. The CDR3 DNA reads as TGTGCCAGCAGCGCGTACCCCGGAGAAGAAAAACTGTTTTTT.